The 4 T cell receptor beta chains below come from one sample, sequenced in a study of OX40 agonist ivuxolimab in advanced cancers. Clones were sequenced by immunoSEQ multiplex PCR, and TCRdb holds only the in-frame ones, with some missing. The sample holds tens of thousands of clones, roughly nine tenths seen once. Sequenced material: CD4+ or CD8+ T cells sorted from blood, taken in a trial of the OX40 agonist ivuxolimab. All receptors derive from an adult with an advanced solid tumor such as melanoma, head and neck, liver or kidney cancer.

The chain joins TRBV5-8 to TRBJ1-5; D remains unclear. The V and J ends lost 2 bases and 5 bases respectively, with 8 bases between them. CDR1 is SGHTS, CDR2 YDEGEE, per germline. This CDR3 region has 13 residues. This CDR3 is CASSFSTDQPQHF. CDR3 DNA: TGTGCCAGCAGCTTCTCAACGGATCAGCCCCAGCATTTT.

V gene TRBV4-1 combines with J gene TRBJ2-5; D uncertain. The DNA end lines up better with TRBJ2-7; the J call may be wrong. CDR3 length: 15 residues. CDR1 MGHRA and CDR2 YSYEKL come from the germline V gene. The CDR3 reads CASSQEPGGSYEQYF. CDR3 DNA sequence: TGCGCCAGCAGCCAAGAACCCGGCGGATCCTACGAGCAGTACTTC.

This clone was detected only a few times. The chain couples TRBV28 to TRBJ2-5; TRBD1 agrees at 7 bases. Germline-derived CDR1 and CDR2 are MDHEN and SYDVKM. The CDR3 totals 16 residues. Trimming removed 5 bases from V and 1 base from J; junction bases left unmatched: 10. The CDR3 DNA is TGTGCCAGCAGTGGCAGACAGGGCAAAATCCAAGAGACCCAGTACTTC. Translation: CASSGRQGKIQETQYF.

V is TRBV28 and J is TRBJ1-2; D is ambiguous. Germline V lookup: CDR1 MDHEN, CDR2 SYDVKM. Deletions cut 3 bases from V and 5 bases from J, with 7 bases between. The CDR3 consists of 12 residues. CDR3 region: CASSFKGYGYTF. CDR3 DNA sequence: TGTGCCAGCAGTTTTAAGGGTTATGGCTACACCTTC.